A single T cell receptor (beta chain) is shown here with its context. The data originate from a study of control samples from healthy donors and cancer patients. Sequenced by immunoSEQ multiplex PCR; TCRdb stores in-frame clones only, minus some. The sample carries fewer than 200,000 clones, roughly 90% recorded once. This CDR3 region has 13 residues. Between the trimmed V and J ends, which lost 4 bases and 4 bases, there was a span of 10 bases. Germline assignment: CDR1 SGHVS and CDR2 FQNEAQ. Sequenced: blood. The rearrangement joins TRBV7-8 to TRBJ2-5; D gene unclear. This receptor was identified in a man aged 30 to 45 in good health. The DNA for the CDR3 is TGTGCCAGCAGCTCCCTGACGGGAGAGACCCAGTACTTC. Its protein product is CASSSLTGETQYF. Full variable domain (outside the CDR3, taken from reference TRBV7-8 and TRBJ2-5): GAGVSQSPRYKVAKRGQDVALRCDPISGHVSLFWYQQALGQGPEFLTYFQNEAQLDKSGLPSDRFFAERPEGSVSTLKIQRTQQEDSAVYLCASSSLTGETQYFGPGTRLLVL.